The clone carrying this T cell receptor beta chain was counted at least ten times. As yet, its antigen is unknown. This sample was included in a study of T cells in Graves' hyperthyroidism and ophthalmopathy. General study results and limits: The blood repertoire included most of the expanded thyroid clonotypes above 0.001.

There were TCR beta CDR3 regions amplified from RNA transcripts. First-round RT-PCR with HTBI primers amplified the TCR CDR3 region. TCRdb re-derived calls from the multiplex PCR reads in MiXCR, one entry per CDR3 protein. The table records a few hundred thousand distinct CDR3 sequences, roughly 13% of them present only once. Orbital computed tomography, thyroid ultrasound, serum thyroxine and TRAb, and clinical symptoms together informed the diagnoses. Initially, at the first diagnosis of hyperthyroidism and before any ophthalmopathy symptoms, blood was sampled. This CDR3 spans 14 amino acids. Germline V CDR1 and CDR2: SGHTA, FQGNSA. Trimming left V 5 bases short and J 5 bases short, with 13 bases between.

This clonotype was sampled from a woman in her twenties or thirties with Graves' hyperthyroidism that later progressed to Graves' ophthalmopathy. The chain is built from TRBV7-2 and TRBJ1-5; D is perhaps TRBD1 (5 bases). Source material: blood. This CDR3 is CASSQDGAYQPQHF. CDR3 sequence (DNA): TGTGCCAGCAGCCAAGACGGGGCGTATCAGCCCCAGCATTTT.